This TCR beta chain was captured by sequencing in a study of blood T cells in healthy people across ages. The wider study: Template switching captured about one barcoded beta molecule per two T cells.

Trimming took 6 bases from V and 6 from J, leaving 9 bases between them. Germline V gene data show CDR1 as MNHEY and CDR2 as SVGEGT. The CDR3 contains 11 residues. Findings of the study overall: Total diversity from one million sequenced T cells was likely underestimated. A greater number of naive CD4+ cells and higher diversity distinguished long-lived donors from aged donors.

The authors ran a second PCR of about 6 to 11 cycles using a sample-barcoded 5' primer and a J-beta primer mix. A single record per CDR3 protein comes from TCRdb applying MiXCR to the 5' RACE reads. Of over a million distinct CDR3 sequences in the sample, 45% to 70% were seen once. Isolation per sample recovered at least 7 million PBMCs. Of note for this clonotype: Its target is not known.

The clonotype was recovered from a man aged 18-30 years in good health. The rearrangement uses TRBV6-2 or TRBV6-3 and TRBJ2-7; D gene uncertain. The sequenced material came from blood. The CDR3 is CASSRVSEQYF. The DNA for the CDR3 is TGTGCCAGCAGCCGGGTCTCCGAGCAGTACTTC.